This TCR beta chain is from a study of cytomegalovirus exposure and HLA in healthy donors. This clone came up a few times. It was with 60 Vbeta and 13 Jbeta primers that the PCR ran. Libraries were prepared by immunoSEQ multiplex PCR; TCRdb keeps only in-frame clonotypes and omits some of them. The sample yields 210,000 or so clones, over 75% seen once. Trimming cost V 5 bases and J 3 bases; bases outside gene matches: 0. The CDR3 is 14 residues long. Germline V lookup: CDR1 SGHNT, CDR2 YENEEA. The source of this sequence is a boy aged 10-17 years in good health and CMV-seronegative. The sequenced sample was PBMCs. This chain links TRBV11-3 with TRBJ2-3, with 12 bases identical to TRBD2. The CDR3 DNA reads as TGTGCCAGCAGCGGACTAGCGGGGACAGATACGCAGTATTTT. This translates into CASSGLAGTDTQYF.